This TCR beta chain was captured in a study of Graves' ophthalmopathy and Graves' hyperthyroidism. This clonotype was seen repeatedly, ten times or more. The study amplified TCR beta CDR3 regions using RNA transcripts. First-round RT-PCR relied on HTBI primers, and a second-round multiplex PCR came next. A single record per CDR3 protein comes from TCRdb applying MiXCR to the multiplex PCR reads. The sample shows over 150,000 distinct CDR3 sequences, 30% to 45% of them seen only once. The receptor was isolated from a woman aged 40 to 55 with Graves' ophthalmopathy. The material sequenced was peripheral blood.

The CDR3 is CASSLGQINSPLHF. The CDR3, as DNA: TGCGCCAGCAGCTTGGGACAGATTAATTCACCCCTCCACTTT. The chain is built from TRBV5-1 and TRBJ1-6; TRBD1 might be the D (5 bases). CDR3 length equals 14 residues. The ends were cut back, 0 bases at V and 6 bases at J, with 7 bases in the middle. Germline V CDR1 and CDR2: SGHRS, YFSETQ.